This passage covers 27 T cell receptor beta chains from one sample sequenced in a study of T cell responses to AZD1222 COVID-19 vaccine. The repertoire was sequenced with immunoSEQ multiplex PCR; TCRdb's copy has only in-frame clones and lacks some. The sample holds roughly 120,000 clones; around 93% are singletons and the top ten take 7.9%. Specimen: peripheral blood, collected 28 days after the second AZD1222 dose. These receptors originate from an adult who received the AZD1222 COVID-19 vaccine.

The V and J genes are TRBV7-9 and TRBJ1-4; 9 bases align to TRBD1. The CDR3 has 17 residues. Germline loops: CDR1 SEHNR, CDR2 FQNEAQ (reference sequence). V lost 5 bases, J lost 0 bases, and 7 bases stayed unmatched. In DNA, the CDR3 is TGTGCCAGCAGCCTTATGGGACAGGGCACAACTAATGAAAAACTGTTTTTT. Protein product: CASSLMGQGTTNEKLFF.

The chain has TRBV3-1 (or the pseudogene TRBV3-2) and TRBJ2-3, with 9 bases lining up with TRBD1. The CDR3 is 16 amino acids. After removal of 3 bases from V and 2 bases from J, the junction contained 6 bases not matched to a gene. Germline V gene sequence: CDR1 LGHDT, CDR2 YNNKEL (reference sequence). This chain's CDR3 is CASSQRGQGLTDTQYF. The DNA of the CDR3 is TGTGCCAGCAGCCAGCGGGGACAGGGACTCACAGATACGCAGTATTTT.

This clone was detected once. This chain links TRBV11-3 with TRBJ2-1; no clear D gene. The CDR3 has 13 residues. Germline-derived CDR1 and CDR2 are SGHNT and YENEEA. V was pared by 4 bases and J by 6 bases, with 10 bases between. The CDR3 coding sequence is TGTGCCAGCAGCTCCAGAAAGGGCAATGAGCAGTTCTTC. This gives the protein CASSSRKGNEQFF. The variable domain in full, with the rest retrieved from reference TRBV11-3 and TRBJ2-1, is EAGVVQSPRYKIIEKKQPVAFWCNPISGHNTLYWYLQNLGQGPELLIRYENEEAVDDSQLPKDRFSAERLKGVDSTLKIQPAELGDSAVYLCASSSRKGNEQFFGPGTRLTVL.

The chain carries TRBV7-9 and TRBJ2-3; D gene unclear. The CDR3 consists of 13 residues. Germline CDR1 is SEHNR and CDR2 is FQNEAQ (reference sequence). V lost 1 base, J lost 4 bases, and 6 bases lay in between. CDR3 protein: CASSLGRSDTQYF. In DNA, the CDR3 is TGTGCCAGCAGCTTAGGCAGGTCAGATACGCAGTATTTT.

This clone was recorded only once. This chain joins TRBV7-8 and TRBJ1-6, with 7 bases matching TRBD1. The CDR3 runs to 15 residues. After removal of 5 bases from V and 7 bases from J, the junction contained 8 bases not matched to a gene. From germline, CDR1 is SGHVS and CDR2 FQNEAQ. The CDR3 nucleotides read TGTGCCAGCAGCCGTGGACAGGTTCCGAATTCACCCCTCCACTTT. It yields the protein CASSRGQVPNSPLHF. Drawing the rest from reference TRBV7-8 and TRBJ1-6, the complete variable domain is GAGVSQSPRYKVAKRGQDVALRCDPISGHVSLFWYQQALGQGPEFLTYFQNEAQLDKSGLPSDRFFAERPEGSVSTLKIQRTQQEDSAVYLCASSRGQVPNSPLHFGNGTRLTVT.

V is TRBV6-5 and J is TRBJ2-7; 10 nucleotides line up with TRBD1. The CDR3 is 14 amino acids. Trimming took 7 bases from V and 5 from J; bases not matched to a gene: 8. Germline V gene lookup returns CDR1 MNHEY and CDR2 SVGAGI. The CDR3 region has the DNA TGTGCCAGCAAGGGACAGGGGTCGATCCACGAGCAGTACTTC. It is translated as CASKGQGSIHEQYF.

The chain uses TRBV12-5 and TRBJ2-3; D gene uncertain. V gave up 7 bases and J gave up 0 bases, with 8 bases separating them. The germline gives CDR1 LGHNT, CDR2 FRNRAP. The CDR3 spans 13 residues. CDR3 in amino acids: CASALSSTDTQYF. The CDR3 DNA reads TGTGCTAGTGCCCTCTCCAGCACAGATACGCAGTATTTT. The whole variable domain, remainder taken from reference TRBV12-5 and TRBJ2-3, is DARVTQTPRHKVTEMGQEVTMRCQPILGHNTVFWYRQTMMQGLELLAYFRNRAPLDDSGMPKDRFSAEMPDATLATLKIQPSEPRDSAVYFCASALSSTDTQYFGPGTRLTVL.

This chain joins TRBV19 and TRBJ2-1; 8 bases are a match to TRBD2. The CDR3 contains 13 residues. The V segment lost 5 bases and the J segment 12 bases; nucleotides outside the gene matches: 9. The V gene's germline CDR1 is LNHDA and CDR2 SQIVND (reference sequence). CDR3 in amino acids: CASSLREDNRQFF. CDR3 nucleotides: TGTGCCAGTAGTCTGCGGGAGGATAATCGGCAGTTCTTC.

This clone was recorded many times. The chain recombines TRBV2 with TRBJ2-7; no clear D gene. Germline-derived CDR1 and CDR2 are SNHLY and FYNNEI. The CDR3 length is 9 residues. Trimming took 9 bases from V and 3 from J, leaving 3 bases between them. Here the CDR3 reads CARHYEQYF. The DNA of the CDR3 is TGTGCCAGACACTACGAGCAGTACTTC.

The chain links TRBV28 to TRBJ2-2; D could derive from TRBD1 or TRBD2 (5 bases each). The CDR3 consists of 16 residues. Germline lookup yields CDR1 MDHEN and CDR2 SYDVKM. Trimming removed 5 bases from V and 5 bases from J, with 18 bases in between. The CDR3 DNA reads as TGTGCCAGCAGTCCACCCCCCGGGGCCCGTACCGGGGAGCTGTTTTTT. It is translated as CASSPPPGARTGELFF.

The DNA for the CDR3 is TGTGCCACCAAATCCGTATCTAGCGGGGACAATGAGCAGTTCTTC. The encoded protein is CATKSVSSGDNEQFF. The J gene is TRBJ2-1, the V gene TRBV24-1; TRBD2 agrees at 9 bases. From germline, CDR1 is KGHDR and CDR2 SFDVKD. The V gene end was trimmed by 8 bases and the J gene end by 5 bases; junction bases not matched to a gene: 9. The length of the CDR3 is 15 residues.

For the CDR3, the DNA is TGCAGCGTTGCCTACCGACAGGGGAACTATGGCTACACCTTC. It is translated as CSVAYRQGNYGYTF. The chain links TRBV29-1 to TRBJ1-2; 8 bases match TRBD1. Germline CDR1 reads SQVTM; CDR2 reads ANQGSEA. Trimming removed 4 bases from V and 2 bases from J; junction bases left unmatched: 6. The CDR3 totals 14 residues.

The chain carries TRBV6-1 and TRBJ2-5, with D possibly being TRBD2 (6 bases). Germline lookup yields CDR1 MNHNS and CDR2 SASEGT. CDR3 length: 15 residues. V lost 0 bases and J 4 bases, leaving 12 bases between the germline ends. The CDR3 reads CASSEAGGIGETQYF. CDR3 in DNA: TGTGCCAGCAGTGAAGCGGGCGGGATAGGAGAGACCCAGTACTTC.

CDR3 DNA: TGTGCCAGCAACGAGCGTCCACTCGGGGTCGGACTGTCCTACAATGAGCAGTTCTTC. This codes for CASNERPLGVGLSYNEQFF. The gene calls are TRBV9 and TRBJ2-1, with TRBD2 as a possible D gene (5 bases). Germline assignment: CDR1 SGDLS and CDR2 YYNGEE. The CDR3 contains 19 residues. V gave up 6 bases and J gave up 1 base, with 26 bases separating them.

The chain recombines TRBV19 with TRBJ2-3; TRBD2 is a possible D gene (6 bases). Per germline, CDR1 LNHDA and CDR2 SQIVND (reference sequence). Trimming shortened V by 4 bases and J by 5 bases, and 19 bases separated the two germline ends. The CDR3 loop spans 16 amino acids. CDR3 DNA: TGTGCCAGTAGTAACATGAGGTCCGGAGGGCGAGATACGCAGTATTTT. Protein sequence: CASSNMRSGGRDTQYF.

The J gene is TRBJ2-1, the V gene TRBV27; either TRBD1 or TRBD2 may fit D (6 bases each). Germline V lookup: CDR1 MNHEY, CDR2 SMNVEV (reference sequence). The CDR3 sequence is 16 residues long. Trimming removed 5 bases at V and 5 bases at J, with 19 bases between. CDR3 DNA sequence: TGTGCCAGCAGTACCCCCCGGGGGCGGCGGCACAATGAGCAGTTCTTC. Protein: CASSTPRGRRHNEQFF.

This chain links TRBV7-2 with TRBJ2-1; 9 bases are shared with TRBD2. The V segment lost 1 base and the J segment 9 bases; nucleotides outside the gene matches: 7. Germline V gives CDR1 SGHTA, CDR2 FQGNSA. The CDR3 sequence is 15 residues long. This chain's CDR3 is CASSLGGASGTEQFF. The CDR3 DNA reads TGTGCCAGCAGCTTAGGGGGGGCTAGCGGGACTGAGCAGTTCTTC. Using reference TRBV7-2 and TRBJ2-1 for the parts outside the CDR3, the full variable domain is GAGVSQSPSNKVTEKGKDVELRCDPISGHTALYWYRQSLGQGLEFLIYFQGNSAPDKSGLPSDRFSAERTGGSVSTLTIQRTQQEDSAVYLCASSLGGASGTEQFFGPGTRLTVL.

This clone appeared a single time. This sequence joins TRBV29-1 and TRBJ2-1; 11 bases are a match to TRBD2. The CDR3 covers 17 residues. Germline CDR1 SQVTM, CDR2 ANQGSEA. With V trimmed by 0 bases and J by 3 bases, 7 bases remained unmatched. The DNA of the CDR3 is TGCAGCGTTGAAGAGGACACTAGCGGGAGTCTCTACAATGAGCAGTTCTTC. Translated: CSVEEDTSGSLYNEQFF.

The genes are TRBV6-5 and TRBJ1-1; no clear D gene. This CDR3 spans 12 amino acids. The germline V and J ends were trimmed by 6 bases and 6 bases, with 11 bases remaining between them. Per the germline V gene, CDR1 is MNHEY and CDR2 is SVGAGI. CDR3 bases: TGTGCCAGCAGGGCGGGTTCGGCTGAAGCTTTCTTT. The encoded protein is CASRAGSAEAFF.

The J gene is TRBJ2-7, the V gene TRBV9, with D unclear. This CDR3 contains 13 residues. The V gene lost 3 bases and the J gene lost 5 bases, with 12 bases spanning the gap. Per the germline V gene, CDR1 is SGDLS and CDR2 is YYNGEE. CDR3 sequence reads: CASSASSPDEQYF. The CDR3 nucleotides read TGTGCCAGCAGCGCCAGTAGCCCCGACGAGCAGTACTTC. The full variable domain, with the rest looked up from reference TRBV9 and TRBJ2-7, is DSGVTQTPKHLITATGQRVTLRCSPRSGDLSVYWYQQSLDQGLQFLIQYYNGEERAKGNILERFSAQQFPDLHSELNLSSLELGDSALYFCASSASSPDEQYFGPGTRLTVT.

V gene TRBV6-5 combines with J gene TRBJ2-7; a possible D gene is TRBD2 (6 bases). Germline V gene lookup returns CDR1 MNHEY and CDR2 SVGAGI. The CDR3 runs 11 residues. Trimming left V 2 bases short and J 10 bases short, with 9 bases between. CDR3 in DNA: TGTGCCAGCAGTTACGACGGGACTCAGTACTTC. Translation gives CASSYDGTQYF.

The V gene is TRBV15, the J gene TRBJ2-2, with D perhaps matching TRBD2 (7 bases). Trimming pared 6 bases from V and 4 bases from J, leaving 18 bases between. Germline V gives CDR1 LNHNV, CDR2 YYDKDF (reference sequence). The CDR3 spans 16 residues. CDR3 nucleotides: TGTGCCACCAGGGGGGGCCGCGGGGGAGCCACCGGGGAGCTGTTTTTT. Amino acids: CATRGGRGGATGELFF.

The chain combines TRBV28 with TRBJ1-2; 11 bases match TRBD1. Per the germline V gene, CDR1 is MDHEN and CDR2 is SYDVKM. The trim removed 2 bases at V and 4 bases at J, leaving 3 bases unmatched. The CDR3 has 15 amino acids. CDR3 amino acids: CASSLRTGGGYGYTF. CDR3 nucleotide sequence: TGTGCCAGCAGTTTAAGGACAGGGGGCGGCTATGGCTACACCTTC.

The V and J genes are TRBV30 and TRBJ2-7; 8 bases agree with TRBD2. CDR1 is GTSNPN, CDR2 SVGIG, per germline (reference sequence). The CDR3 is 13 residues long. J gave up 1 base and V 6 bases, and 5 bases lay outside the gene matches. DNA of the CDR3: TGTGCCTGTACGGGACTAGTTTCCTACGAGCAGTACTTC. This gives the protein CACTGLVSYEQYF.

The chain recombines TRBV3-1 (or the pseudogene TRBV3-2) with TRBJ1-2; tentative D call: TRBD1 (5 bases). The V end was cut by 0 bases, the J end by 8 bases, with 13 bases between. CDR1 is LGHDT and CDR2 is YNNKEL in the germline V gene (reference sequence). The CDR3 is made up of 14 amino acids. The CDR3 DNA sequence: TGTGCCAGCAGCCAAGATCTGTCGGGGGGAGGCTACACCTTC. Translating it yields CASSQDLSGGGYTF.

The chain recombines TRBV20-1 with TRBJ2-5; D is uncertain. The CDR3 spans 11 residues. V lost 3 bases and J lost 5, with 7 bases in between. Per the germline V gene, CDR1 is DFQATT and CDR2 is SNEGSKA (reference sequence). The CDR3 is CSASLWETQYF. The CDR3 coding sequence is TGCAGTGCTAGTCTATGGGAGACCCAGTACTTC.

The chain joins TRBV29-1 to TRBJ2-7; D is ambiguous. This CDR3 comprises 12 residues. Trimming pared 5 bases from V and 2 bases from J, leaving 10 bases between. CDR1 and CDR2 from the germline V gene are SQVTM and ANQGSEA. CDR3 protein: CSVSVDAYEQYF. CDR3 nucleotide sequence: TGCAGCGTTTCCGTCGACGCCTACGAGCAGTACTTC.